Shown below are 32 T cell receptor beta chains from a single sample sequenced in a study of blood T cells in healthy people across ages. A second PCR of about 7 to 12 cycles used a sample-barcoded 5' primer and a J-beta primer mix. TCRdb fed the 5' RACE reads into MiXCR, producing one record per CDR3 protein. The table lists about 620,000 distinct CDR3 sequences, around 21% of them singletons. The sequenced sample was blood. The receptor source for this set is a man in his 70s in good health.

This clonotype was counted ten times or more. V gene TRBV12-3 or TRBV12-4 combines with J gene TRBJ1-4; D unclear. The CDR3 covers 13 residues. Trimming took off 5 bases at V and 8 bases at J, with 12 bases between the two ends. CDR3 sequence: CASSRNEGEKLFF. The CDR3 DNA reads as TGTGCCAGCAGTCGTAACGAAGGCGAAAAACTGTTTTTT.

Points on this clonotype: Without the conserved terminal phenylalanine or tryptophan, this CDR3 likely stems from a read error. The V gene is TRBV5-8, the J gene TRBJ2-5; D is unresolved. CDR3 length: 12 amino acids. Trimming removed 2 bases at V and 1 base at J, with 3 bases between. The germline V gene has CDR1 SGHTS and CDR2 YDEGEE. This CDR3 reads CASSFTQETQYS. The CDR3 nucleotides are TGTGCCAGCAGCTTTACCCAAGAGACCCAGTACTCC.

This clonotype has ten or more counts. J is TRBJ1-2 and V is TRBV28, with a possible D match to TRBD1 (5 bases). V lost 6 bases to trimming and J lost 5 bases, with 16 bases between them. The germline V gene has CDR1 MDHEN and CDR2 SYDVKM. There are 14 residues in the CDR3. The CDR3 here is CASSQGDPWYGYTF. CDR3 DNA sequence: TGTGCCAGCAGCCAGGGAGATCCTTGGTATGGCTACACCTTC.

Points on this clonotype: At one end, the junction sequence differs from germline, possibly due to a read error. The chain carries TRBV20-1 and TRBJ1-3, with TRBD1 as a possible D gene (6 bases). CDR1 is DFQATT, CDR2 SNEGSKA, per germline (reference sequence). The CDR3 is 16 amino acids. The CDR3 DNA follows: TGCAGTGCTAGGGCACCCGGGACAAGCTCTAGAAACACCATATATTTT. Translation gives CSARAPGTSSRNTIYF.

Concerning this clonotype itself: With a much larger clone just one base away, this may be a read error. This likely comes from a read error, as the CDR3 has no conserved phenylalanine or tryptophan at its end. V usage is TRBV5-1 and J usage is TRBJ2-5; weak D call: TRBD2 (6 bases). Matching the DNA end better, TRBJ2-7 makes the J call doubtful. CDR3 length: 15 residues. The germline gives CDR1 SGHRS, CDR2 YFSETQ. The CDR3 sequence is CASSLGAGSSYEQYL. CDR3 coding DNA: TGCGCCAGCAGCTTGGGGGCGGGGAGCTCCTACGAGCAGTACTTA.

This clonotype was seen only a few times. The genes are TRBV5-1 and TRBJ2-3; maybe TRBD2 (6 bases). V was cut by 2 bases and J by 0 bases, with 10 bases left in between. The CDR3 runs 15 residues. CDR1 is SGHRS, CDR2 YFSETQ, per germline. CDR3 sequence reads: CASSFRGGSTDTQYF. Written as DNA, the CDR3 is TGCGCCAGCAGCTTTCGCGGAGGGAGCACAGATACGCAGTATTTT.

In its sample, this clonotype was seen a few times. The chain joins TRBV6-6 to TRBJ2-7; 10 bases agree with TRBD2. Trimming took 8 bases from V and 3 from J; bases not matched to a gene: 4. This CDR3 has 13 amino acids. The germline V gene encodes CDR1 MNHNY and CDR2 SVGAGI (reference sequence). The chain's CDR3 is CASGLAEYYEQYF. In DNA, the CDR3 is TGTGCCAGCGGACTAGCGGAGTACTACGAGCAGTACTTC.

The rearrangement uses TRBV7-2 and TRBJ2-5; 10 bases are a match to TRBD1. CDR1 and CDR2 from the germline V gene are SGHTA and FQGNSA. This CDR3 contains 14 residues. Trimming cost V 3 bases and J 6 bases; bases outside gene matches: 4. The CDR3 region is CASSFGDRGKTQYF. The CDR3 DNA follows: TGTGCCAGCAGCTTTGGGGACAGGGGAAAGACCCAGTACTTC.

This clonotype was seen more than once but under ten times. The chain couples TRBV20-1 to TRBJ2-5; TRBD2 matches 10 bases. This CDR3 has 15 amino acids. V lost 2 bases to trimming and J lost 1 base; unmatched junction nucleotides: 4. Looked up from germline, CDR1 is DFQATT and CDR2 is SNEGSKA (reference sequence). This CDR3 is CSARQLAGRQETQYF. The CDR3 DNA reads TGCAGTGCTAGACAACTAGCGGGACGCCAAGAGACCCAGTACTTC.

A few counts support this clonotype. The CDR3 DNA follows: TGCAGTGCTAGAGACCCGGGACAGGGGAACACTGAAGCTTTCTTT. Translating it yields CSARDPGQGNTEAFF. This rearrangement joins TRBV20-1 to TRBJ1-1; 9 bases are a match to TRBD1. The CDR3 consists of 15 residues. CDR1 and CDR2 from the germline V gene are DFQATT and SNEGSKA (reference sequence). The J segment lost 1 base and the V segment lost 0 bases, leaving 3 bases of the junction unmatched.

This clonotype was seen only a few times. This chain connects TRBV7-9 to TRBJ2-1; unclear D gene. V lost 0 bases and J lost 8, with 8 bases in between. CDR1 and CDR2 (germline): SEHNR, FQNEAQ (reference sequence). The CDR3 loop spans 13 amino acids. The CDR3 region is CASSLAGSDEQFF. The CDR3 DNA reads TGTGCCAGCAGCTTAGCAGGGTCCGATGAGCAGTTCTTC.

This clonotype has a handful of counts. The chain recombines TRBV20-1 with TRBJ2-7; 8 positions match TRBD2. This CDR3 contains 14 residues. Germline V lookup: CDR1 DFQATT, CDR2 SNEGSKA (reference sequence). V trimming: 4 bases; J trimming: 0 bases; junction bases outside the gene matches: 5. The CDR3 bases are TGCAGTGCTAAAAATAGCGGGACCTCCTACGAGCAGTACTTC. It yields the protein CSAKNSGTSYEQYF.

In this sample, this clonotype turned up a few times. The chain combines TRBV9 with TRBJ2-1; 14 bases map to TRBD2. This CDR3 is built from 22 residues. V shed 0 bases and J 0 bases; nucleotides not matched to a gene: 14. The germline V gene encodes CDR1 SGDLS and CDR2 YYNGEE. The CDR3 reads CASSVGPTGTSGSGGSYNEQFF. CDR3 in DNA: TGTGCCAGCAGCGTAGGCCCCACCGGGACTAGCGGGAGTGGAGGCTCCTACAATGAGCAGTTCTTC.

A note on this clonotype: The conserved closing phenylalanine or tryptophan is absent in this CDR3, likely reflecting a read error. The CDR3 DNA is TGTGCCAGCAGTCTTAGCGGGCCAACCTACGAGCAGTACCTC. Translating gives CASSLSGPTYEQYL. The chain has TRBV28 and TRBJ2-7; 7 bases match TRBD2. This CDR3 contains 14 residues. V lost 5 bases and J lost 2; bases outside the gene matches: 6. Germline values: CDR1 MDHEN, CDR2 SYDVKM.

As regards this clonotype: Without the conserved terminal phenylalanine or tryptophan, this CDR3 likely stems from a read error. This rearrangement joins TRBV11-2 to TRBJ2-3, with 7 bases fitting TRBD1. Germline V gene sequence: CDR1 SGHAT, CDR2 FQNNGV. The trim removed 5 bases at V and 2 bases at J, leaving 4 bases unmatched. CDR3 size: 14 residues. The CDR3 DNA is TGTGCCAGCAGCGCCGACAGGGACACAGATACGCAGTATTTA. Its translation: CASSADRDTDTQYL.

This clonotype has just a few counts. This chain uses TRBV5-1 with TRBJ1-1; D is ambiguous. Germline CDR1 reads SGHRS; CDR2 reads YFSETQ. Between the trimmed V and J ends, which lost 0 bases and 2 bases, there was a span of 11 bases. The CDR3 is 15 amino acids. CDR3: CASSLVPEINTEAFF. CDR3 coding DNA: TGCGCCAGCAGCTTGGTTCCAGAGATAAACACTGAAGCTTTCTTT.

CDR3 nucleotides: TGCAGTGCTAGAGATGCAGGGGCCCTGAACACTGAAGCTTTCTTT. As protein: CSARDAGALNTEAFF. The chain joins TRBV20-1 to TRBJ1-1, with D possibly TRBD1 on 6 matching bases. Germline CDR1 and CDR2: DFQATT and SNEGSKA (reference sequence). This CDR3 contains 15 residues. The V end lost 0 bases, the J end lost 0 bases, and 11 bases lay between the germline ends.

This clonotype appeared a few times. The V call is TRBV18, the J call TRBJ1-5; no definite D call. CDR1 and CDR2 from the germline V gene are KGHSH and LQKENI. The CDR3 covers 15 residues. V shed 2 bases and J shed 4 bases, with 12 bases lying between them. Here the CDR3 DNA reads TGTGCCAGCTCACCAATGGCAGCTCATAATCAGCCCCAGCATTTT. Encoded protein: CASSPMAAHNQPQHF.

The CDR3 is CATSDSRPQQETQYF. In nucleotides, the CDR3 is TGTGCCACCAGTGATTCGAGGCCTCAGCAAGAGACCCAGTACTTC. The chain recombines TRBV24-1 with TRBJ2-5; no definite D call. Germline V gene sequence: CDR1 KGHDR, CDR2 SFDVKD. V was shortened by 2 bases and J by 2 bases, with 11 bases between the two germline ends. The CDR3 loop spans 15 amino acids.

This clonotype has just a few counts. The chain carries TRBV5-1 and TRBJ2-7, with TRBD1 matching over 8 bases. The CDR3 has 15 amino acids. Trimming at V came to 3 bases and at J to 4 bases, leaving 9 bases not matched to a gene. Germline-derived CDR1 and CDR2 are SGHRS and YFSETQ. The CDR3 region has the DNA TGCGCCAGCAGCTCTCTCGGACAGGGCGCTTACGAGCAGTACTTC. Translating gives CASSSLGQGAYEQYF.

V and J are TRBV7-9 and TRBJ2-3, with 11 bases identical to TRBD2. The CDR3 consists of 17 residues. Germline CDR1 reads SEHNR; CDR2 reads FQNEAQ (reference sequence). V dropped 5 bases and J dropped 5; count of bases not matched to a gene: 12. The CDR3 loop is CASSDTSGSGSGDTQYF. The CDR3 bases are TGTGCCAGCAGCGATACTAGCGGGAGTGGTTCGGGAGATACGCAGTATTTT. Based on the CDR3 plus reference TRBV7-9 and TRBJ2-3, the full variable domain is DTGVSQNPRHKITKRGQNVTFRCDPISEHNRLYWYRQTLGQGPEFLTYFQNEAQLEKSRLLSDRFSAERPKGSFSTLEIQRTEQGDSAMYLCASSDTSGSGSGDTQYFGPGTRLTVL.

This clonotype was seen only once. V gene TRBV25-1 combines with J gene TRBJ2-5; 10 nucleotides align to TRBD1. This CDR3 contains 15 residues. CDR1 is MGHDK and CDR2 is SYGVNS in the germline V gene. V dropped 6 bases and J dropped 11; count of bases not matched to a gene: 15. The CDR3 loop is CASSNTGTGAFEQYF. The CDR3 DNA follows: TGTGCCAGCAGCAATACCGGGACAGGGGCCTTTGAGCAGTACTTC.

The rearrangement joins TRBV10-3 to TRBJ2-3, with unresolved D. The germline V and J ends were trimmed by 3 bases and 2 bases, with 3 bases remaining between them. The CDR3 contains 12 residues. Germline values: CDR1 ENHRY, CDR2 SYGVKD. The DNA for the CDR3 is TGTGCCATCAGTGAAGACACAGATACGCAGTATTTT. It translates to CAISEDTDTQYF.

This sequence joins TRBV29-1 and TRBJ2-5, with a possible D match to TRBD2 (5 bases). In germline, CDR1 is SQVTM, CDR2 ANQGSEA. Trimming shortened V by 1 base and J by 4 bases, and 7 bases separated the two germline ends. The CDR3 is 12 residues long. CDR3 amino acids: CSVEAGTETQYF. The CDR3 coding sequence is TGCAGCGTTGAAGCGGGAACAGAGACCCAGTACTTC.

The V and J genes are TRBV6-2 or TRBV6-3 and TRBJ2-1; unclear D gene. Trimming pared 5 bases from V and 8 bases from J, leaving 10 bases between. CDR1 is MNHEY and CDR2 is SVGEGT in the germline V gene. The CDR3 has 12 amino acids. The CDR3 loop reads CASSAALDEQFF. CDR3 nucleotide sequence: TGTGCCAGCAGTGCCGCCTTGGATGAGCAGTTCTTC.

This clonotype was observed a handful of times. This chain joins TRBV6-2 or TRBV6-3 and TRBJ1-4; D is possibly TRBD1 (5 bases). Germline-derived CDR1 and CDR2 are MNHEY and SVGEGT. The V end lost 0 bases, the J end lost 5 bases, and 10 bases lay between the germline ends. The CDR3 extends over 15 amino acids. CDR3 coding DNA: TGTGCCAGCAGTTACTCGCCGGGGCGCAATGAAAAACTGTTTTTT. Encoded protein: CASSYSPGRNEKLFF.

The chain combines TRBV5-1 with TRBJ2-5; TRBD1 matches 8 bases. Matching the DNA end better, TRBJ2-7 makes the J call doubtful. Germline V gene lookup returns CDR1 SGHRS and CDR2 YFSETQ. CDR3 length: 15 amino acids. The CDR3 loop is CASSLDSGGINEQYF. The CDR3, as DNA: TGCGCCAGCAGCTTGGACTCAGGGGGCATCAACGAGCAGTACTTC.

The CDR3 bases are TGTGCCAGCAGTGACCCAACCGGGACAGGGAGGGACATTCAGTACTTC. This encodes CASSDPTGTGRDIQYF. The genes are TRBV6-2 or TRBV6-3 and TRBJ2-4; 9 bases map to TRBD1. The germline CDR1 and CDR2 sequences are MNHEY and SVGEGT. V lost 5 bases, J lost 8 bases, and 13 bases stayed unmatched. This CDR3 region has 16 residues.

This clonotype was seen a handful of times. CDR3 protein: CASSLIGAGEQFF. As DNA, the CDR3 is TGTGCCAGCAGCTTAATAGGGGCGGGTGAGCAGTTCTTC. This chain links TRBV7-2 with TRBJ2-1, with D possibly being TRBD1 or TRBD2 (5 bases each). This CDR3 spans 13 amino acids. Germline loops: CDR1 SGHTA, CDR2 FQGNSA. V was cut by 2 bases and J by 9 bases, with 11 bases left in between.

V and J are TRBV28 and TRBJ2-5, with unresolved D. Germline assignment: CDR1 MDHEN and CDR2 SYDVKM. V was pared by 5 bases and J by 4 bases, with 11 bases between. CDR3 length: 13 residues. The CDR3 loop is CASSPRSRETQYF. The CDR3, as DNA: TGTGCCAGCAGTCCGCGTTCGAGAGAGACCCAGTACTTC.

This clonotype came up a few times. The rearrangement links TRBV3-1 to TRBJ1-5; unclear D gene. The CDR3 spans 14 residues. Looked up from germline, CDR1 is LGHDT and CDR2 is YNNKEL (reference sequence). Trimming stripped 0 bases from V and 3 bases from J, with 6 bases between. The CDR3 nucleotides read TGTGCCAGCAGCCAAGAACGGAACAATCAGCCCCAGCATTTT. This codes for CASSQERNNQPQHF.

This clonotype has a handful of counts. The chain links TRBV4-1 to TRBJ2-7; 8 bases agree with TRBD2. Germline V lookup: CDR1 MGHRA, CDR2 YSYEKL. J gave up 2 bases and V 0 bases, and 12 bases lay outside the gene matches. The CDR3 consists of 18 residues. CDR3 in DNA: TGCGCCAGCAGCCAAGATGCGTCACTAGCGGACCAGACCTACGAGCAGTACTTC. Its translation is CASSQDASLADQTYEQYF.